This TCR beta chain appears in the sequencing data of a study of T-cell memory formation after mild COVID-19. Whole-study results and caveats: Shrinking CD4+ clones resided mostly in CM and EM, and CD8+ ones in EMRA.

Worth noting for this clonotype: Its antigen is currently unknown.

Trimming left V 9 bases short and J 5 bases short, with 12 bases between. This CDR3 region has 12 residues. Germline V CDR1 and CDR2: KGHDR, SFDVKD. Constant-segment primers were used for 5'RACE, and the resulting TCR alpha and TCR beta cDNA libraries carried sample barcodes and UMIs. From the 5' RACE reads, TCRdb called clonotypes with MiXCR, one entry per CDR3 protein. The data contain some 280,000 distinct CDR3 sequences, roughly 17% of them singletons. Input material: PBMCs or a T cell subset sorted from them (not recorded which). This clonotype originated in a man younger than 35 who had mild COVID-19 (a few samples of this study predate the infection). Cell type and time point are not known. The gene calls are TRBV24-1 and TRBJ2-5, with D possibly being TRBD1 or TRBD2 (5 bases each). The CDR3 here is CATRGQGETQYF. CDR3 nucleotides: TGTGCCACCCGGGGTCAGGGTGAGACCCAGTACTTC.